Included here is one TCR beta chain sequence, with context. The table lists this clone with a few counts. Its antigen is currently not known. The sample holds no much larger clone one base away, and base qualities are not on file. These data originate in a study of CD8+ T cells in alopecia areata listed by TCRdb under 2018. Background for the entire study: Treated patients were enrolled in an open-label pilot trial of oral tofacitinib at 5 to 10 mg twice daily for moderate-to-severe alopecia areata. Tofacitinib was given for 6 to 18 months, followed by 6 months of follow-up off drug to assess delayed response and recurrence. In treated patients, disease severity was measured using the SALT score, which gives the percentage of scalp surface area affected. In both human patients and the C3H/HeJ mouse model, the study applied high-throughput TCRbeta sequencing to look at T cell clonal expansion in alopecia areata. Human TCRbeta sequencing covered scalp tissue and sorted CD4+ and CD8+ peripheral blood T cells from patchy and totalis/universalis alopecia areata patients and healthy controls. Biopsies were taken from tofacitinib-treated patients at baseline and again at 4 and 24 weeks into treatment, and several of those patients also had a later scalp biopsy. Scalp clonality was compared across normal scalp (n=4), patchy alopecia areata scalp (n=8), and alopecia totalis/universalis scalp (n=8). RNA was obtained with the PAXgene miRNA kit for fixed scalp, the miRNeasy kit for PBMCs, and the RNeasy kit for mouse skin. Amplification of TCRbeta CDR3 regions was done by immunoSEQ multiplex PCR using 35 Vbeta forward primers and 13 Jbeta reverse primers. Study-wide conclusions, independent of this receptor: Lesional scalp, especially in alopecia totalis/universalis, showed higher clonality and more expanded CD8+ clones than normal scalp, suggesting antigenic drive. Unlike mouse skin, which is dominated by gammadelta T cells, normal human skin has resident alphabeta T cells that are also sequenced, and this complicates analysis of the scalp TCR repertoire. TCR sequences shared between patients were less clear than in mice, possibly partly because of HLA diversity in the patient population. The treated cohort was small, with a single nonresponder, so links between baseline CD8+ expansion and response need larger studies. Tofacitinib significantly decreased scalp clonality and the number of expanded CD8+ clones among the top 100 scalp clones. During tofacitinib treatment, many expanded lesional clones stuck around in both scalp and blood, and this persistence may partly explain why relapse happens after treatment is stopped.

The time point label for this specimen denotes: around 28 days on oral tofacitinib. Interpreted using the paper, the treatment or condition label stands for: oral pan-JAK inhibitor, 5-10 mg twice daily. From alopecia areata patients, peripheral blood was collected along with lesional scalp punch biopsies. PBMCs were isolated by density centrifugation and stained for CD3, CD4 and CD8, and CD4+ and CD8+ T cells were sorted on a FACSAria. Libraries came from the immunoSEQ multiplex PCR assay. For TCR sequencing, RNA was extracted from every sample and reverse transcribed into cDNA to serve as template. First-strand cDNA was synthesized using SuperScript III with a 2:1 mix of oligo-dT and random hexamers. Amplification bias was assessed with a synthetic immune receptor repertoire, and residual bias was removed computationally. As for how the authors treated the data: Raw reads were preprocessed to remove errors, and CDR3 was defined by IMGT conventions from the conserved cysteine to phenylalanine. Clonality was computed by normalizing Shannon entropy by log2 of the number of productive unique TCRs and subtracting the result from 1. Whether scalp clones were CD4 or CD8 was inferred by matching scalp TCRbeta sequences against CD4 and CD8 repertoires sorted from blood. The table was pulled from immuneACCESS by TCRdb, which kept in-frame rearrangements only. Such tables lose some clones; where checked, under half of the loss comes from unresolved V genes, and the rest has no known cause. Clonal size and the V and J genes are those of that table, whereas D and trimming came from the DNA. The sample data list 200,000 to 250,000 clones, and more than 45% of these were observed just once. Jointly, the top ten make up roughly 1.6% of the sample.

The sequences come from CD4+ T cells sorted from blood, collected at week 4, from a patient treated with tofacitinib. This sequence originates from a human donor with alopecia areata.

The DNA sequence follows: TGCAGCGTTCGAGACAGGGGAAACATTCAGTACTTC. This sequence encodes CSVRDRGNIQYF. The chain employs TRBV29-1 and TRBJ2-4; 8 junctional bases match TRBD1. Sequences SQVTM (CDR1) and ANQGSEA (CDR2) are obtained from the germline V gene. From the cysteine up to the phenylalanine, the CDR3 has a length of 12 residues. Left in the record is the CDR3 DNA by itself, 36 bases read in frame from the first base. Clipping removes 5 bases from V and 6 bases from J, with 3 as the unmatched junction base count.